Shown below are 5 T cell receptor beta chains from a single sample sequenced in a study of shared clonotypes between healthy human individuals. Assay used: immunoSEQ multiplex PCR; TCRdb lists only in-frame clones, some missing. The sample has more than 2,000,000 clones; roughly nine tenths are singletons. Source material: naive CD4+ T cells sorted from blood. Noted subset: CD45RA+ positively selected. The receptor source for this set is a man aged 18 to 30 in good health.

The chain joins TRBV25-1 to TRBJ1-1; the match to TRBD1 covers 7 bases. Germline V lookup: CDR1 MGHDK, CDR2 SYGVNS. CDR3 length equals 15 residues. V shed 6 bases, J shed 6 bases, and the junction held 13 bases outside the gene matches. The CDR3 bases are TGTGCCAGCAGGCCATCCAGGGGGGGGGAGGCTGAAGCTTTCTTT. It yields the protein CASRPSRGGEAEAFF.

In DNA, the CDR3 is TGTGCCAGCAGCTATACCAGGGAGCAGACCCAGTACTTC. It encodes CASSYTREQTQYF. The chain uses TRBV7-3 and TRBJ2-5; tentatively, D is TRBD1 or TRBD2 (5 bases each). This CDR3 is built from 13 residues. CDR1 is SGHTA, CDR2 FQGTGA, per germline. V lost 4 bases to trimming and J lost 6 bases, with 12 bases between them.

The chain couples TRBV27 to TRBJ1-2; TRBD1 might be the D (5 bases). V gave up 5 bases and J gave up 2 bases, with 15 bases separating them. The CDR3 contains 15 residues. In germline, CDR1 is MNHEY, CDR2 SMNVEV (reference sequence). The CDR3 loop reads CASSGLSRGNYGYTF. The CDR3 coding sequence is TGTGCCAGCAGTGGGCTATCCCGGGGCAACTATGGCTACACCTTC.

The rearrangement links TRBV4-3 to TRBJ1-2; D may be TRBD1 (5 bases). The germline CDR1 and CDR2 sequences are LGHNA and YSLEER. The CDR3 totals 14 residues. V was trimmed by 2 bases and J by 5 bases, leaving 12 bases between them. Written as DNA, the CDR3 is TGCGCCAGCAGCCAAAGGGAGGCAGGGTATGGCTACACCTTC. Amino acid sequence: CASSQREAGYGYTF.

This clone appeared a single time. The chain combines TRBV27 with TRBJ2-7; 7 bases align to TRBD2. The germline V gene encodes CDR1 MNHEY and CDR2 SMNVEV (reference sequence). The V and J ends lost 6 bases and 2 bases, in that order; junction bases with no gene match: 7. This CDR3 contains 14 residues. The CDR3 loop reads CASRGPGLTYEQYF. CDR3 nucleotides: TGTGCCAGCAGAGGACCGGGACTAACCTACGAGCAGTACTTC.